Here is one T cell receptor beta chain with its context. The antigen is unknown. From germline, CDR1 is DFQATT and CDR2 SNEGSKA (reference sequence). The CDR3 spans 17 residues. The V gene end was trimmed by 0 bases and the J gene end by 7 bases; junction bases not matched to a gene: 15. The source of the sample is a study of CD8 T cells in ankylosing spondylitis. Study findings and constraints: Blood from ankylosing spondylitis patients appeared to carry a characteristic roughly eight-variant TCR beta motif. In reactive arthritis synovial fluid and blood, some motif variants had been reported before. Disease-linked clones reportedly showed significant enrichment in matched ankylosing spondylitis synovial fluid.

Quantitative 5'-RACE with molecular barcodes was used to make the TCR beta libraries. One entry per CDR3 protein, called by TCRdb with MiXCR from the 5' RACE reads. The sample carries around 140,000 distinct CDR3 sequences, approximately 10% recorded once. The receptor was derived from a female donor with ankylosing spondylitis or in good health (not recorded which). V and J are TRBV20-1 and TRBJ2-1, with 7 nucleotides matching TRBD2. The sequenced sample consisted of blood, either unsorted or a sorted T cell fraction (not recorded which). CDR3 loop: CSARDRRWEGRENEQFF. DNA for the CDR3: TGCAGTGCTAGAGATAGGAGGTGGGAGGGCCGGGAAAATGAGCAGTTCTTC.